The subject of this entry is one T cell receptor beta chain. Its antigen remains unidentified. No much larger clone is present one base from it, and per-base qualities are unavailable. This sample is part of a study of shared clonotypes between healthy human individuals (dated by TCRdb to about 2020). For the study in its entirety: Three men and two women, aged 18 to 49 years, made up the cohort. For each donor, CD4 naive and CD4 memory were each run on three plates, CD8 naive on two plates, and CD8 memory on one plate. The study deeply sequenced blood TCR repertoires of about 5 healthy adults to estimate repertoire size and the extent of clonotype sharing between individuals. To increase sequencing depth and limit assay-specific biases, different laboratories used diverse techniques to prepare libraries and sequence TCR repertoires. Each donor's leukapheresis produced roughly between about 0.8 and 10 billion PBMCs.

Overall study results and their limits: Larger estimated clonotype richness was generally found for naive subsets than for memory subsets. Only blood was sampled, and tissue TCR repertoires likely differ from those in blood. Compared with non-shared clonotypes, clonotypes shared by all four sorted-subset donors had higher generation probabilities. Across four donors, roughly 5.1% of naive CD4, approximately 3.6% of naive CD8, 2.3% of memory CD4, and 0.3% to 0.45% of memory CD8 clonotypes were shared. Because the study included a small number of donors, the genetic and exposure-history diversity represented was limited. Even with the large sequencing depth, rarefaction of the sorted-subset datasets indicated that sequencing was incomplete. Based on pairwise subsampling, the degree of clonotype sharing among donors was expected to be affected by sequencing depth.

V is clipped by 8 bases and J by 4 bases, and the sequence between their germline boundaries is 18 bases long. Including the terminal cysteine and phenylalanine, the CDR3 comprises 16 residues. The sequence is cut down to CDR3 DNA, 48 bases in frame from base 1. Based on the germline V gene, the CDR1 and CDR2 sequences are MGHDK and SYGVNS. TCR CDR3 regions were amplified from genomic DNA by multiplex PCR using the deep immunoSEQ assay. For each cell subset, the extracted genomic DNA was distributed evenly across all wells of several immunoSEQ 96-well plates, and each plate served as one replicate. Each replicate PCR for sorted subsets received 200 ng genomic DNA, equal to some 32,000 T cell genomes. The purified libraries were quantified using a Qubit 3.0 fluorometer, sized with a Bioanalyzer 2100, and then quantified again using the KAPA Library Quantification kit. Every immunoSEQ 96-well plate was sequenced on a separate single-read 150-cycle Illumina NextSeq 550 flow cell. In the source study's methods: Because the immunoSEQ output included only junctional sequences and no quality scores, the filtering could not be the same as the filtering used for full-length reads. To assign V/J genes and CDR3, sequences were annotated against IMGT germline references using PyIR, a Python wrapper for IgBLAST v1.9. Reads were removed for weak V/J assignments (E-value above 1e-6), missing CDR3, stop codons, out-of-frame junctions, or ambiguous translated residues. A V3J clonotype was defined by an identical inferred V gene, J gene, and CDR3 amino acid sequence. Percentage overlap between repertoires was computed as shared unique clonotypes divided by the size of the smaller repertoire. Repertoire richness was assessed with RTK rarefaction, the Chao1 estimator, and Recon v2.1 estimates of unobserved clonotypes. For all TCRbeta clonotypes obtained by the gDNA method from a few donors, generation probabilities were computed with OLGA. TCRdb took over this immuneACCESS table, retaining in-frame rearrangements with V and J assigned. Such tables are incomplete; in checked studies, under half of the missing clones stem from an unresolved V gene, and the remainder is unexplained. V and J calls and clone size are as listed in that table; D and trimming were resolved from the DNA. Counted in this sample were about 2.4 million clones; approximately 93% of them appeared once. The ten biggest clones cover 0.36% of the sample.

Donors were healthy HIV-negative adults with no recently reported acute infections or vaccinations. All donors were Caucasian adults living in Nashville, Tennessee, USA. CD4+ T cells were enriched by magnetic negative selection; naive cells were then positively selected on CD45RA, and the negative fraction formed the memory subset. Blood was collected by leukapheresis, and PBMCs were isolated by Ficoll-Histopaque density gradient centrifugation and then cryopreserved in liquid nitrogen vapor phase. Analytical flow cytometry was used to check the purity and quantity of every magnetically sorted T cell population. Genomic DNA was isolated from every sorted fraction and measured by UV absorbance on a Nanodrop 2000c.

The sequence was obtained from a man younger than 35 in good health. Some clones in this sample may be carry-over from other donors' samples. The rearrangement combines TRBV25-1 with TRBJ1-6, with TRBD1 as a weak D call on 6 bases. The sequencing sample was made of naive CD4+ T cells from PBMCs. The sample's cell subset or site, from its label and the paper: CD45RA+ positively selected. The CDR3 is CASQPRGTTYNSPLHF. The DNA reads as follows: TGTGCCAGCCAACCGAGGGGGACAACTTATAATTCACCCCTCCACTTT. The reference TRBV25-1 and TRBJ1-6 proteins fill in what lies around the CDR3, so the full variable domain reads EADIYQTPRYLVIGTGKKITLECSQTMGHDKMYWYQQDPGMELHLIHYSYGVNSTEKGDLSSESTVSRIRTEHFPLTLESARPSHTSQYLCASQPRGTTYNSPLHFGNGTRLTVT.